This T cell receptor (beta chain) comes out of a study of T cells expressing NK-cell markers. Study at large: In the group of eight sequenced donors, seven were HCMV-seropositive and one was seronegative. General study points: Several donors had dominant NKG2C+ clonotypes that comprised about 1.0-8% of their CD8+ T cells.

This CDR3 region has 17 residues. The V gene's germline CDR1 is SGHAT and CDR2 FQNNGV. TCRdb reprocessed the 5' RACE reads, keeping one entry per CDR3 protein, no DNA. The listing contains fewer than 400,000 distinct CDR3 sequences. About this clonotype itself: The antigen remains undetermined.

Sequencing was performed on blood T cells: a sorted CD56 or NKG2C T cell subset, CD4+ or CD8+ T cells, or bulk PBMC T cells (not recorded which). The chain is built from TRBV11-2 and TRBJ1-1. The clonotype was recovered from a woman aged 50 to 60 in good health. This CDR3 reads CASSPGYRTVTNTEAFF. Drawing the rest from reference TRBV11-2 and TRBJ1-1, the complete variable domain is EAGVAQSPRYKIIEKRQSVAFWCNPISGHATLYWYQQILGQGPKLLIQFQNNGVVDDSQLPKDRFSAERLKGVDSTLKIQPAKLEDSAVYLCASSPGYRTVTNTEAFFGQGTRLTVV.